This T cell receptor (beta chain) was documented in a study of shared clonotypes between healthy human individuals. At the level of the study: Each donor's CD4 naive and CD4 memory cells filled three plates apiece, CD8 naive two, and CD8 memory one.

In regard to this clone: The antigen remains unidentified.

This table comes from immunoSEQ multiplex PCR, and its TCRdb copy is limited to in-frame clones, with some not included. This sample yields some 2,400,000 clones, of which approximately 94% are seen a single time; around 0.13% belongs to the top ten. Every one of the donors was a Caucasian adult that lived in Nashville, Tennessee. Whole-study findings and limits: Having only a few donors restricted how much genetic and exposure-history diversity was captured.

This CDR3 has 9 amino acids. CDR1 and CDR2 from the germline V gene are SGHRS and YFSETQ. V was pared by 6 bases and J by 8 bases, with 0 bases between. The clonotype originates from a young man in good health. The sequencing input was naive CD4+ T cells sorted from blood. Subset: CD45RA+ positively selected. The chain combines TRBV5-1 with TRBJ1-6, with D uncertain. The CDR3 spells CASNSPLHF. The CDR3 nucleotides read TGCGCCAGCAATTCACCCCTCCACTTT. Full variable domain (outside the CDR3, taken from reference TRBV5-1 and TRBJ1-6): KAGVTQTPRYLIKTRGQQVTLSCSPISGHRSVSWYQQTPGQGLQFLFEYFSETQRNKGNFPGRFSGRQFSNSRSEMNVSTLELGDSALYLCASNSPLHFGNGTRLTVT.